Included here is one T cell receptor beta chain sequence, with context. This clonotype was counted a single time. Its antigen target is currently unknown. One base away there is no much larger clone; base qualities are not given. One read yields weak evidence. The TCR beta CDR3 regions were amplified from the RNA transcripts. The TCR CDR3 was subjected to a first round of RT-PCR using the HTBI primer set and the Qiagen OneStep RT-PCR kit. The libraries were constructed in a second round of multiplex PCR and then size-selected and purified. Sequencing of the libraries was done on an Illumina HiSeq2000 using paired-end 100 bp reads. On the study's bioinformatics: Raw data were processed with SOAPnuke, discarding reads with adapters, uncalled bases, mean Phred below 15, or no exact constant-primer or identifier match. COPE v1.2.5 was used to merge high-quality paired reads, and clonotypes were defined as unique nucleotide sequences. MiTCR v1.1 was used to align the clonotypes against IMGT TRBV, TRBD and TRBJ reference segments. Analysis was restricted to V-J combinations with a frequency above 0.0001, which covered about 99% of repertoires. The TCS score was defined as the ratio of F50 (clonal expansion) to E x V (chaos), calculated using BLOSUM62-based TCRdist between CDR3 peptides within each V-J. Welch's t-statistics and random forest reduced around 520 V-J features to roughly 13, which were used in a naive Bayes classifier (R e1071). TCRdb ran its own pipeline on the public reads, namely fastp trimming at Q25 and MiXCR clone calling, and kept in-frame beta chains. Every entry covers one CDR3 protein and lists the most common genes and DNA from its rows. The V and J calls were not made by the authors but by TCRdb's processing. Here the sample has about 52,000 distinct CDR3 sequences; 48% occur a single time. The top ten constitute just over 9% of the sample.

This entry comes from a study of T cells in Graves' hyperthyroidism and ophthalmopathy (dated by TCRdb to the late 2010s). Background for the entire study: Peripheral blood samples were taken at the time of initial diagnosis, prior to any treatment. The 100 or so discovery patients were divided at random into training and test sets in a 7:3 ratio. An independent validation cohort of under 20 hyperthyroidism patients and more than 15 patients who later progressed to ophthalmopathy tested prospective prediction of ophthalmopathy. Following sampling, methimazole starting at 30 mg daily was given to hyperthyroidism patients, and high-dose intravenous methylprednisolone was given to ophthalmopathy patients. According to the paper, TCR Vbeta CDR3 sequencing was carried out on over 130 peripheral blood samples, which came from approximately 41 ophthalmopathy, about 75 hyperthyroidism and roughly 17 progressor patients. TCR V-J signatures able to tell the groups apart were searched for in a discovery cohort of 100 or so patients, of whom around 42 had Graves' ophthalmopathy and about 60 had stable Graves' hyperthyroidism. The study also compared thyroid tissue and blood T-cell repertoires from about 6 Graves' hyperthyroidism patients. What the work shows at the level of the full study, not this receptor alone: No statistical method was used to fix the sample size in advance, and group allocation was not hidden from the investigators. In validation, the model predicted progression to ophthalmopathy with over 65% sensitivity and less than 80% specificity, a median of about six months before onset. Most expanded thyroid clonotypes (frequency above 0.001) were also found in blood, which suggests that blood repertoires may mirror thyroid immune responses. Ophthalmopathy was separated from stable hyperthyroidism by a 13 V-J signature model, with 85% to 90% sensitivity and 81% to 82% specificity obtained in cross-validation and 80%/75% obtained in testing.

The CDR3 runs 17 amino acids, cysteine and phenylalanine included. Solely the CDR3 DNA is kept, with 51 bases framed from the first base. Trimming takes 5 bases from V and 4 bases from J, and the germline ends sit 20 bases apart. According to the germline V gene, CDR1 reads SNHLY and CDR2 reads FYNNEI. Ophthalmopathy patients had moderately to severely active disease, Clinical Activity Score of at least 3, NOSPECS grade of at least 4, and duration under 3 months. The study excluded patients with uncontrolled infections, other autoimmune diseases, pregnancy or lactation. Diagnoses were established on the basis of clinical symptoms, serum thyroxine and TRAb, thyroid ultrasound, and orbital computed tomography. PBMCs were isolated from roughly 10 ml of fresh peripheral blood by Ficoll-Paque density gradient centrifugation. Total RNA was extracted using Trizol reagent, and RNA quality was assessed on an Agilent 2100 Bioanalyzer.

This clonotype was obtained from a woman between 50 and 59 years old with Graves' ophthalmopathy. The sequence joins TRBV2 to TRBJ2-2; the D gene is perhaps TRBD2, on 5 matching bases. The sequencing sample was made of blood. The CDR3 region: CASSYSRERGTTGELFF. The DNA is TGTGCCAGCAGTTACTCGAGGGAGCGAGGAACCACCGGGGAGCTGTTTTTT.